This passage covers 5 T cell receptor beta chains from one sample sequenced in a study of shared clonotypes between healthy human individuals. Here immunoSEQ multiplex PCR was the method, and the copy in TCRdb shows in-frame clones only, minus some. Found here are about 1.1 million clones, 77% of them singletons; the top ten hold 0.7% to 0.95%. The sample comprised memory CD4+ T cells from PBMCs. Described subset: CD45RA-negative fraction. The source of these receptors is a man younger than 35 in good health. Some clones in this sample may be carry-over from other donors' samples.

The chain couples TRBV6-1 to TRBJ1-1; D is uncertain. This CDR3 has 12 residues. V lost 5 bases, J lost 4 bases, and 8 bases lay in between. Germline assignment: CDR1 MNHNS and CDR2 SASEGT. CDR3 sequence: CASSLTLTEAFF. In DNA, the CDR3 is TGTGCCAGCAGTCTCACTCTCACTGAAGCTTTCTTT.

The chain uses TRBV4-1 and TRBJ2-4; possible D gene TRBD2, 6 bases. V was clipped by 0 bases and J by 1 base, with 19 bases between them. Per the germline V gene, CDR1 is MGHRA and CDR2 is YSYEKL. The CDR3 is 19 residues long. CDR3 in DNA: TGCGCCAGCAGCCAAGATCAGGGCGGGATAGAAGCCGCCAAAAACATTCAGTACTTC. Protein product: CASSQDQGGIEAAKNIQYF.

The sample holds many counts of this clone. The V and J genes are TRBV10-3 and TRBJ2-3; unclear D gene. Deletions cut 2 bases from V and 6 bases from J, with 12 bases between. CDR3 length equals 14 residues. Germline V gives CDR1 ENHRY, CDR2 SYGVKD. The CDR3, as DNA: TGTGCCATCAGTGAGAGGCCACCTCCGGATACGCAGTATTTT. This translates into CAISERPPPDTQYF.

With respect to this clone: A far more abundant clone sits one base away, making this likely a read error. The sample holds other DNA sequences that translate to the same CDR3. The chain couples TRBV30 to TRBJ2-3, with TRBD2 identical over 11 bases. Germline assignment: CDR1 GTSNPN and CDR2 SVGIG (reference sequence). The CDR3 consists of 17 residues. CDR3 nucleotide sequence: TGCGCCTGGAGTACTGGACTAGCGGGCAGAAGCACAGATACGCAGTATTTT. This encodes CAWSTGLAGRSTDTQYF.

This chain links TRBV6-5 with TRBJ2-5; 9 bases match TRBD1. With V trimmed by 5 bases and J by 5 bases, 9 bases remained unmatched. The CDR3 loop spans 15 amino acids. The germline CDR1 and CDR2 sequences are MNHEY and SVGAGI. DNA of the CDR3: TGTGCCAGCAGTCGCCCCGACAGGGGGAGGGAGACCCAGTACTTC. Translated: CASSRPDRGRETQYF.